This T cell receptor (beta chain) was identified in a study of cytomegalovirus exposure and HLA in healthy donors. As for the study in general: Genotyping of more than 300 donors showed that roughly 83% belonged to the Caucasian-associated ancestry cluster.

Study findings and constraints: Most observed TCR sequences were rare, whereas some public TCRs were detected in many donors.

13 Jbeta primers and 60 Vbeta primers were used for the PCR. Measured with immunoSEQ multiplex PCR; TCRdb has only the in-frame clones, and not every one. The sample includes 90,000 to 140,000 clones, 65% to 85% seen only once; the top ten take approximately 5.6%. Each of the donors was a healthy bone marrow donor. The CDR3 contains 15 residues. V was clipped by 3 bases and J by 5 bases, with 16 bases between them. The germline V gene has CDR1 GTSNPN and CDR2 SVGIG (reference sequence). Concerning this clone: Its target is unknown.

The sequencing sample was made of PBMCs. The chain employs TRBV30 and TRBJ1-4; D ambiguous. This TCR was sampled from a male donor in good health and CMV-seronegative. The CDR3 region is CAWSLLTQVNEKLFF. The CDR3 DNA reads TGTGCCTGGAGCCTCCTAACCCAGGTCAATGAAAAACTGTTTTTT.